This T cell receptor beta chain appears in the sequencing data of a study of blood T cell repertoires in COVID-19. Study as a whole: The United States, Italy and Spain were the sources of the acute and convalescent COVID-19 samples. The analysed material was cDNA or gDNA that came from T cells, B-cell-depleted T cells, or PBMCs.

Original handling: Reference gene primer amplification in the assay estimated nucleated cell counts. Profiled with immunoSEQ multiplex PCR; TCRdb holds only in-frame clones, not every one. V and J calls and clone size follow that table, whereas D and trimming were derived from the DNA. The profile shows 200,000 to 250,000 clones, roughly 76% of them singletons. Seattle-derived patients entered the study during active infection and were followed longitudinally. The source is a woman of 80 years or more with COVID-19, enrolled during active disease. The sequenced sample consisted of peripheral blood.

CDR3 bases: TGCGCCAGCAGCCAAGAGGAGCCTGGACTAGCGGGCGCCTACGAGCAGTACTTC. Its protein product is CASSQEEPGLAGAYEQYF. The rearrangement joins TRBV4-3 to TRBJ2-7, with 11 positions matching TRBD2. CDR3 size: 18 residues. Per the germline V gene, CDR1 is LGHNA and CDR2 is YSLEER. V lost 0 bases and J lost 2; bases outside the gene matches: 9.